The present T cell receptor beta chain was sequenced within a study of blood T cell repertoires in COVID-19. Study-wide background: Acute-phase and convalescent COVID-19 samples originated in the United States, Italy and Spain. T cells, B-cell-depleted T cells, or PBMCs supplied cDNA or gDNA.

Germline V gene lookup returns CDR1 SNHLY and CDR2 FYNNEI. CDR3 size: 15 residues. V was pared by 5 bases and J by 3 bases, with 6 bases of the junction left unmatched. This clone was recorded a few times. As handled by the study authors: Researchers report that nucleated cell counts were estimated from reference gene primer amplification. Using immunoSEQ multiplex PCR, the repertoire was profiled, and TCRdb retains in-frame clones only, with some absent. V and J calls and clone size follow that table, whereas D and trimming were derived from the DNA. This sample carries 150,000 to 200,000 clones, around 90% of them seen once, and the ten largest clones take approximately 0.56%.

The sequence came from a man aged 45 to 65 with acute or convalescent COVID-19. The V call is TRBV2, the J call TRBJ2-7; TRBD2 matches at 11 bases. The sequenced material came from peripheral blood. DNA for the CDR3: TGTGCCAGCAGTTCATTAGCGGGAGGGATCTACGAGCAGTACTTC. Amino acids: CASSSLAGGIYEQYF.